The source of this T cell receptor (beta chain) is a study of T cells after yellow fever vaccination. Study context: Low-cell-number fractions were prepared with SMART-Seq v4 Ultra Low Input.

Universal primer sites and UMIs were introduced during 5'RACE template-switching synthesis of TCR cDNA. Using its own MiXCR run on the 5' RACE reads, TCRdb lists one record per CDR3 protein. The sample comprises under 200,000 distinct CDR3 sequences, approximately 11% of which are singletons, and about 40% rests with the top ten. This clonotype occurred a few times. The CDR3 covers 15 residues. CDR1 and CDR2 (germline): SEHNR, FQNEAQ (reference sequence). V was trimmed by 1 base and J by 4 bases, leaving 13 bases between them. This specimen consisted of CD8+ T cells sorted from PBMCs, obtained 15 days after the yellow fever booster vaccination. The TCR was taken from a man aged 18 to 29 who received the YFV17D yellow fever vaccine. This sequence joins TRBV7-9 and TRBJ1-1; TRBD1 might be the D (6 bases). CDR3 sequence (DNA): TGTGCCAGCAGCTTAGAAGGGGGGCTTGTCACTGAAGCTTTCTTT. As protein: CASSLEGGLVTEAFF.